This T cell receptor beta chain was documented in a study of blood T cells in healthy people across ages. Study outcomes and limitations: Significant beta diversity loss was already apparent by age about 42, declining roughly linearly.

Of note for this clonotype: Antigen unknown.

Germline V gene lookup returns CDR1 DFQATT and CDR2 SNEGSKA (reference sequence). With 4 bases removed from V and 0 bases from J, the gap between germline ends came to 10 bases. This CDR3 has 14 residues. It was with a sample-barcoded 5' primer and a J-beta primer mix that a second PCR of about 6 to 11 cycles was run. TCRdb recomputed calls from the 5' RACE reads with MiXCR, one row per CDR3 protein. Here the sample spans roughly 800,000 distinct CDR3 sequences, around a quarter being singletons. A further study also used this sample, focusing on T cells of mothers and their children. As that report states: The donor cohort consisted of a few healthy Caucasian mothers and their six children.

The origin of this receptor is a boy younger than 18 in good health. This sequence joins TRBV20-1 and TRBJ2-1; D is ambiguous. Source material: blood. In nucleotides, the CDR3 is TGCAGTGCTAATCGGCAGAGCTCCTACAATGAGCAGTTCTTC. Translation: CSANRQSSYNEQFF.